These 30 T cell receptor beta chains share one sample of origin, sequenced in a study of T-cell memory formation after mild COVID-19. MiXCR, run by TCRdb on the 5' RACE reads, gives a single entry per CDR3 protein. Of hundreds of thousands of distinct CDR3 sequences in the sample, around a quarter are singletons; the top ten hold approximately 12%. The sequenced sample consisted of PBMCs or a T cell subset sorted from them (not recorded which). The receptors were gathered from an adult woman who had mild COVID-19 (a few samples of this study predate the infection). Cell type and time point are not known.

CDR3 loop: CARRILGAVSYEQYF. Written as DNA, the CDR3 is TGCGCCAGGAGAATACTCGGGGCCGTATCCTACGAGCAGTACTTC. The rearrangement joins TRBV5-1 to TRBJ2-7; D is tentatively TRBD1 or TRBD2 (5 bases each). Germline CDR1 and CDR2: SGHRS and YFSETQ. The ends were cut back, 8 bases at V and 1 base at J, with 19 bases in the middle. The CDR3 runs to 15 residues.

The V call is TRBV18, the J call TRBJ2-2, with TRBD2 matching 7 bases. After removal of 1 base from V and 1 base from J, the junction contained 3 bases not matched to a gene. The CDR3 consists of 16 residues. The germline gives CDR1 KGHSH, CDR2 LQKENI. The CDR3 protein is CASSPLSGMNTGELFF. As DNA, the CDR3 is TGTGCCAGCTCACCACTGAGCGGGATGAACACCGGGGAGCTGTTTTTT.

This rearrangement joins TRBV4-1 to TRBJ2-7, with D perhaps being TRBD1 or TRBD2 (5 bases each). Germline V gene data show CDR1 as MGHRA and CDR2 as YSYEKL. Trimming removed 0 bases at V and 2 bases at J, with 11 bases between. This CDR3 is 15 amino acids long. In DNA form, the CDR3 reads TGCGCCAGCAGCCAAGATCGGGGCAGCGCCTACGAGCAGTACTTC. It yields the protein CASSQDRGSAYEQYF.

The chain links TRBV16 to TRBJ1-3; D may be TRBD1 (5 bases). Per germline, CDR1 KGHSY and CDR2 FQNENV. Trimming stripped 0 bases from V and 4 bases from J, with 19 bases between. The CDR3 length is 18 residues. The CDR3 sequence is CASSQSPSQGARGNTIYF. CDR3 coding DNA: TGTGCCAGCAGCCAATCGCCCAGCCAGGGCGCTCGGGGAAACACCATATATTTT. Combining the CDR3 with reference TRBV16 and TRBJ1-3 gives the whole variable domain GEEVAQTPKHLVRGEGQKAKLYCAPIKGHSYVFWYQQVLKNEFKFLISFQNENVFDETGMPKERFSAKCLPNSPCSLEIQATKLEDSAVYFCASSQSPSQGARGNTIYFGEGSWLTVV.

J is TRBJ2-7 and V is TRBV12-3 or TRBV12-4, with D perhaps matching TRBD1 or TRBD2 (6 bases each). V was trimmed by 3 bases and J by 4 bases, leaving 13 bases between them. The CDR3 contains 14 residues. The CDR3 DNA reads TGTGCCAGCAGTTTGGGGGGCGCTAAGTACGAGCAGTACTTC. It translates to CASSLGGAKYEQYF.

CDR3 sequence: CASSLYVFQAGGVNNEQFF. The CDR3, as DNA: TGTGCCAGCAGCTTATATGTCTTTCAAGCGGGAGGAGTAAACAATGAGCAGTTCTTC. The chain links TRBV7-6 to TRBJ2-1, with 9 bases aligning to TRBD2. Germline V CDR1 and CDR2: SGHVS, FNYEAQ. The CDR3 totals 19 residues. The ends lost 2 bases at V and 5 bases at J; junction bases unmatched: 16.

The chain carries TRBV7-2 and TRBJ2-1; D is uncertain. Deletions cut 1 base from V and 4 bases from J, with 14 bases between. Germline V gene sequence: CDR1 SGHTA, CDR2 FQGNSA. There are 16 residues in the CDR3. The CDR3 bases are TGTGCCAGCAGCTTAGTGTCGACTGCCCTTTACAATGAGCAGTTCTTC. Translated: CASSLVSTALYNEQFF.

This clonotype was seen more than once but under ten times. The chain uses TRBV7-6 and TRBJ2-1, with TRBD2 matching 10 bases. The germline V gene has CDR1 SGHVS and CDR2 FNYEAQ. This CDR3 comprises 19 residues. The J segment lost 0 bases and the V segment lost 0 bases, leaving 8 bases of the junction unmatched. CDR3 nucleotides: TGTGCCAGCAGCTTAGCAAGACTAGCGGGCCGACTCTCCTACAATGAGCAGTTCTTC. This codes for CASSLARLAGRLSYNEQFF.

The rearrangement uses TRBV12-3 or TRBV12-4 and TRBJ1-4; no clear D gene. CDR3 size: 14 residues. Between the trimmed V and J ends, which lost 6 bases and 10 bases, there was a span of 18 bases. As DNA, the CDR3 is TGTGCCAGCAGCCGCGCCGAAGACCCGGGAAAACTGTTTTTT. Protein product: CASSRAEDPGKLFF.

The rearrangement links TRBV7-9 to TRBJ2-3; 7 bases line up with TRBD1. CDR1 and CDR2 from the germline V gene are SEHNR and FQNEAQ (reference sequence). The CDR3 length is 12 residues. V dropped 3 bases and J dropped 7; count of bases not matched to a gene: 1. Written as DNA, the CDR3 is TGTGCCAGCAGCTTCAGGGGGAATACGCAGTATTTT. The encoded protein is CASSFRGNTQYF.

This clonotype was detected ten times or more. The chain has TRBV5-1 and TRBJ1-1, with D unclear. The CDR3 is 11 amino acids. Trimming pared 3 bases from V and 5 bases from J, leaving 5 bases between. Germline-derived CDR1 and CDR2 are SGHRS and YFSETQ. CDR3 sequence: CASSSETEAFF. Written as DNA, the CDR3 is TGCGCCAGCAGCTCAGAAACTGAAGCTTTCTTT.

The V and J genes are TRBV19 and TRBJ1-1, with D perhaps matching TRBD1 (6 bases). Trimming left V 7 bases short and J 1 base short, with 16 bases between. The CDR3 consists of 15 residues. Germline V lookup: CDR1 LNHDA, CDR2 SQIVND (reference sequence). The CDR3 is CASKDGGAGNTEAFF. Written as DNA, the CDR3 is TGTGCCAGTAAGGACGGGGGGGCCGGGAACACTGAAGCTTTCTTT.

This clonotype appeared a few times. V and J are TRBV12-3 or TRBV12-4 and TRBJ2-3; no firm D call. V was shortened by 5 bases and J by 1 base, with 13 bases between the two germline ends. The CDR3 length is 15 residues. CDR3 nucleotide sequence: TGTGCCAGCAGTCGCGACTCTTACGGCACAGATACGCAGTATTTT. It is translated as CASSRDSYGTDTQYF.

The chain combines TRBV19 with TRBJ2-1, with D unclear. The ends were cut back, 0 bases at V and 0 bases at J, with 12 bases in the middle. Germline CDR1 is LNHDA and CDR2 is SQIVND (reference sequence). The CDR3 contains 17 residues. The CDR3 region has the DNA TGTGCCAGTAGTATAGATCAGGTGGGTGGCTCCTACAATGAGCAGTTCTTC. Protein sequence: CASSIDQVGGSYNEQFF.

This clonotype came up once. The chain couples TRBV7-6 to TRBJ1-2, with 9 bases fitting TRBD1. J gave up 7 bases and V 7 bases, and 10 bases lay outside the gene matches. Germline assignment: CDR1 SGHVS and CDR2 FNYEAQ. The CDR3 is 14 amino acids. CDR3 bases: TGTGCCAGCACTTCCCTACAGGGGGCTTTTGGCTACACCTTC. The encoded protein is CASTSLQGAFGYTF.

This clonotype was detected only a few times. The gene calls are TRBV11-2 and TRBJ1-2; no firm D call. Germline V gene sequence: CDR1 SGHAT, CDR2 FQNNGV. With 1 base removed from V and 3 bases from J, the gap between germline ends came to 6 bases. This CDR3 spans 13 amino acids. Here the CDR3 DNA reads TGTGCCAGCAGCTTAGGCCTCTACTATGGCTACACCTTC. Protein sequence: CASSLGLYYGYTF.

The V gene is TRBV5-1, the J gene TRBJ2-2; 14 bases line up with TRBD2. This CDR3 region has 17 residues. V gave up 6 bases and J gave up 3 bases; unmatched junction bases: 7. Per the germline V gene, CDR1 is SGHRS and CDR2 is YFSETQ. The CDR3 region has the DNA TGCGCCAGCACCTTCGGACTAGCGGGAGGCCACACCGGGGAGCTGTTTTTT. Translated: CASTFGLAGGHTGELFF.

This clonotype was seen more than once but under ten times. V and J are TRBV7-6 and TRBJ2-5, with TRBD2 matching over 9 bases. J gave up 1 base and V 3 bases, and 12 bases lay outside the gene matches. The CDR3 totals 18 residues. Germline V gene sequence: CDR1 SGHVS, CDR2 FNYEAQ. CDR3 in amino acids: CASSFPPLAGHSQETQYF. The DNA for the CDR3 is TGTGCCAGCAGCTTCCCCCCTCTAGCGGGGCACTCCCAAGAGACCCAGTACTTC.

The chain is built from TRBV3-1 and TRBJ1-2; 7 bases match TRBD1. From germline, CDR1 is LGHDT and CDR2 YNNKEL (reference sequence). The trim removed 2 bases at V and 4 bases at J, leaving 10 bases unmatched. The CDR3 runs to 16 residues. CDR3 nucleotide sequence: TGTGCCAGCAGCCAATTTTTGGGACAGAGAACCTATGGCTACACCTTC. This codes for CASSQFLGQRTYGYTF. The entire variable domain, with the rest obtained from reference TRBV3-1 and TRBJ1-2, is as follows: DTAVSQTPKYLVTQMGNDKSIKCEQNLGHDTMYWYKQDSKKFLKIMFSYNNKELIINETVPNRFSPKSPDKAHLNLHINSLELGDSAVYFCASSQFLGQRTYGYTFGSGTRLTVV.

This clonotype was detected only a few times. The CDR3 protein is CATSPRAGGLGKDTQYF. The CDR3 DNA reads TGTGCCACCAGCCCAAGGGCCGGCGGCCTGGGGAAAGATACGCAGTATTTT. This chain links TRBV15 with TRBJ2-3; no clear D gene. Germline values: CDR1 LNHNV, CDR2 YYDKDF (reference sequence). The CDR3 is 17 residues long. With 5 bases removed from V and 5 bases from J, the gap between germline ends came to 23 bases.

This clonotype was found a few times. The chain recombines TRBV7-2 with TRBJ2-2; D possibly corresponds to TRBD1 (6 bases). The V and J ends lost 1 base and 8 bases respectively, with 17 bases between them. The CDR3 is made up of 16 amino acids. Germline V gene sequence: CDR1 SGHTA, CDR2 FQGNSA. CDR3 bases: TGTGCCAGCAGCTTAGAGGGGGTTAGGCCCGCGGGGGAGCTGTTTTTT. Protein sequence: CASSLEGVRPAGELFF.

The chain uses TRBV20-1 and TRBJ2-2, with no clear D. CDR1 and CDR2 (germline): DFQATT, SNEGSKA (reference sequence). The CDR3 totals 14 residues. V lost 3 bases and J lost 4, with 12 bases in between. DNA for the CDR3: TGCAGTGCTAGTGTAAGATGGCGCACCGGGGAGCTGTTTTTT. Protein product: CSASVRWRTGELFF.

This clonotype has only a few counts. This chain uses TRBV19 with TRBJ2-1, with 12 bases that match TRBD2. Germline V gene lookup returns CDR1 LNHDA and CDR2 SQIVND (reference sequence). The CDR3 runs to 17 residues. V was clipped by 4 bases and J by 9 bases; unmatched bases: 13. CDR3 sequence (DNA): TGTGCCAGTAGTACGCACCAACTAGCGGGGGGCCGGGGTGAGCAGTTCTTC. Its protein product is CASSTHQLAGGRGEQFF. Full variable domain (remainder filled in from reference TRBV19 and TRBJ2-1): DGGITQSPKYLFRKEGQNVTLSCEQNLNHDAMYWYRQDPGQGLRLIYYSQIVNDFQKGDIAEGYSVSREKKESFPLTVTSAQKNPTAFYLCASSTHQLAGGRGEQFFGPGTRLTVL.

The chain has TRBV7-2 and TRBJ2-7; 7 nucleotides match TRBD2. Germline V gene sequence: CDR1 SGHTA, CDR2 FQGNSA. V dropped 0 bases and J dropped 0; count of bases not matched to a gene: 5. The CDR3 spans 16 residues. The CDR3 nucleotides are TGTGCCAGCAGCTTAGCGTCGGGGGGAAGCTCCTACGAGCAGTACTTC. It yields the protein CASSLASGGSSYEQYF.

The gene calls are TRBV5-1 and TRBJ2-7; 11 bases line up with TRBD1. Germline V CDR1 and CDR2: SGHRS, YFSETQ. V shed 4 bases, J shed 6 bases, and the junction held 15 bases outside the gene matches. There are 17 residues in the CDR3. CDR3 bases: TGCGCCAGCAGCGACCCACTAACCCGGGACAGGGGGATCGAGCAGTACTTC. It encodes CASSDPLTRDRGIEQYF.

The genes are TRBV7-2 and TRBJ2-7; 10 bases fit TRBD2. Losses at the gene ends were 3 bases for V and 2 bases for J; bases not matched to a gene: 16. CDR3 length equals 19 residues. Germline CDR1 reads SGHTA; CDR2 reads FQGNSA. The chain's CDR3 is CASSFRLAGRRLDTYEQYF. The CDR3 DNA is TGTGCCAGCAGCTTTCGACTAGCGGGTAGAAGATTAGATACCTACGAGCAGTACTTC.

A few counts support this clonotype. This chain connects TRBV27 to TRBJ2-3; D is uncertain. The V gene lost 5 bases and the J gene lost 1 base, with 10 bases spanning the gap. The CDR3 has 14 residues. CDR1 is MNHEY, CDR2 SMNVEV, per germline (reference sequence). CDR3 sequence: CASSIRTGTDTQYF. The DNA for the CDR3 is TGTGCCAGCAGTATAAGGACGGGCACAGATACGCAGTATTTT.

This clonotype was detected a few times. CDR3 loop: CASSYSGVKTGRGYEQYF. The CDR3 nucleotides are TGTGCCAGCAGTTACTCCGGGGTGAAGACCGGTAGGGGATACGAGCAGTACTTC. The rearrangement links TRBV6-5 to TRBJ2-7; either TRBD1 or TRBD2 may supply D (5 bases each). V was cut by 0 bases and J by 4 bases, with 22 bases left in between. Germline V lookup: CDR1 MNHEY, CDR2 SVGAGI. This CDR3 comprises 18 residues.

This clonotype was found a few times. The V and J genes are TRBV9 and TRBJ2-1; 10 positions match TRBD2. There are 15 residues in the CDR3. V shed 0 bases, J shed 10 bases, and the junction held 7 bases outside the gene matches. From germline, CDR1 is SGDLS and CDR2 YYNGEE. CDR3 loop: CASSVVASGGEEQFF. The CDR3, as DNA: TGTGCCAGCAGCGTAGTTGCTAGCGGGGGAGAGGAGCAGTTCTTC.

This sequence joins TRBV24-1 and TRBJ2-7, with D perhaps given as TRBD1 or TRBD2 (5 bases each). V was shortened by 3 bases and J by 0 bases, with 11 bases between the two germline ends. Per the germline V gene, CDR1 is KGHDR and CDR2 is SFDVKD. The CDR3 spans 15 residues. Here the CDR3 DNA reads TGTGCCACCAGTGATCGGGGCATCCACTCCTACGAGCAGTACTTC. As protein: CATSDRGIHSYEQYF.